These 4 T cell receptor beta chains were sequenced from one sample in a study of control samples from healthy donors and cancer patients (dated by TCRdb to the early 2020s). Receptors were amplified or captured by the immunoSEQ multiplex PCR assay. Held by TCRdb, this immuneACCESS table contains in-frame sequences only and omits some clones. Under half of the omission traces to an unresolved V gene where checked; the cause of the rest is unknown. The sample table contains roughly 83,000 clones; only one count was recorded for roughly 82% of them. The ten largest clonotypes hold around 10% of the sample. Sequenced material: blood. These receptors were collected from a woman in her sixties in good health.

The chain couples TRBV19 to TRBJ1-3; D remains unclear. Trimming left V 5 bases short and J 0 bases short, with 8 bases between. The length of the CDR3 is 14 residues. Germline CDR1 reads LNHDA; CDR2 reads SQIVND (reference sequence). The CDR3 sequence is CASSVLISGNTIYF. CDR3 sequence (DNA): TGTGCCAGTAGTGTCCTGATCTCTGGAAACACCATATATTTT.

V gene TRBV29-1 combines with J gene TRBJ1-2, with 8 bases fitting TRBD1. The V segment lost 8 bases and the J segment 10 bases; nucleotides outside the gene matches: 9. Germline loops: CDR1 SQVTM, CDR2 ANQGSEA. The length of the CDR3 is 11 residues. CDR3 DNA: TGCAGCAATACCAAGGACAGGGACTACACCTTC. This sequence encodes CSNTKDRDYTF.

This sequence joins TRBV19 and TRBJ1-2; TRBD1 is a possible D gene (6 bases). Trimming pared 3 bases from V and 0 bases from J, leaving 11 bases between. From germline, CDR1 is LNHDA and CDR2 SQIVND (reference sequence). The CDR3 totals 15 residues. The CDR3 sequence is CASSMTGKTNYGYTF. CDR3 coding DNA: TGTGCCAGTAGTATGACAGGAAAAACTAACTATGGCTACACCTTC. Complete variable domain (other parts from reference TRBV19 and TRBJ1-2): DGGITQSPKYLFRKEGQNVTLSCEQNLNHDAMYWYRQDPGQGLRLIYYSQIVNDFQKGDIAEGYSVSREKKESFPLTVTSAQKNPTAFYLCASSMTGKTNYGYTFGSGTRLTVV.

The sample holds one count of this clone. The J gene is TRBJ2-3, the V gene TRBV24-1; 11 nucleotides match TRBD1. The germline V gene encodes CDR1 KGHDR and CDR2 SFDVKD. V dropped 3 bases and J dropped 5; count of bases not matched to a gene: 9. The CDR3 contains 17 residues. CDR3 nucleotide sequence: TGTGCCACCAGTGATGCCTCCGGGACAGGGGGAAGAGATACGCAGTATTTT. Amino acid sequence: CATSDASGTGGRDTQYF.